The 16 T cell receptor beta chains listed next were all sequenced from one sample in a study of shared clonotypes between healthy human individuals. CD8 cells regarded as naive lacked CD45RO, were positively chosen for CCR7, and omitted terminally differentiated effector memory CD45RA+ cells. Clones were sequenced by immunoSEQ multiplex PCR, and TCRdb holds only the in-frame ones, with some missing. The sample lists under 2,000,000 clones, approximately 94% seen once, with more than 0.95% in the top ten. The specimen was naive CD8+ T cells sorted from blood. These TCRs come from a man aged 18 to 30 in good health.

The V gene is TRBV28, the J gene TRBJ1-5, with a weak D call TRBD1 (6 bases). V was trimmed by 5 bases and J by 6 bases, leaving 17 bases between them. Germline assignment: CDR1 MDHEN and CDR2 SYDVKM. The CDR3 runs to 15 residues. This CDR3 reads CASSARTEHSQPQHF. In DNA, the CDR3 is TGTGCCAGCAGTGCCCGGACAGAGCATAGTCAGCCCCAGCATTTT.

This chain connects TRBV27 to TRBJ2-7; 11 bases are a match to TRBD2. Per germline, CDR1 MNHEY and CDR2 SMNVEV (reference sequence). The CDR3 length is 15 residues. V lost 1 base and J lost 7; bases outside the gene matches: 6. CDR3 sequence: CASSLLAGGLLEQYF. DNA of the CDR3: TGTGCCAGCAGTTTATTAGCGGGAGGGCTCCTGGAGCAGTACTTC.

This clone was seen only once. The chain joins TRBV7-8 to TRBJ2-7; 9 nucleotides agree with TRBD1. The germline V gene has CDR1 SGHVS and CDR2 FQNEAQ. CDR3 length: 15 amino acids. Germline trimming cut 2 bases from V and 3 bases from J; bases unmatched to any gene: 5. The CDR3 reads CASSLTGGVGYEQYF. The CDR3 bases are TGTGCCAGCAGCTTAACAGGGGGCGTAGGCTACGAGCAGTACTTC.

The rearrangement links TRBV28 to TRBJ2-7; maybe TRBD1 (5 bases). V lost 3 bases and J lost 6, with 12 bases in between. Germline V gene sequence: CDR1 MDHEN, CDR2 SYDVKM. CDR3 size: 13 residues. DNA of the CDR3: TGTGCCAGCAGTTTGCCAGGGATGCCCGAGCAGTACTTC. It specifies CASSLPGMPEQYF.

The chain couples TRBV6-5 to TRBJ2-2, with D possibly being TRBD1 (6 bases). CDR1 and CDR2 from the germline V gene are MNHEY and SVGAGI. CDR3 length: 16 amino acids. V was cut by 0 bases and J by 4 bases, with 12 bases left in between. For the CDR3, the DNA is TGTGCCAGCAGTTACTCGAACCCCAGGGGCACCGGGGAGCTGTTTTTT. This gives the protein CASSYSNPRGTGELFF.

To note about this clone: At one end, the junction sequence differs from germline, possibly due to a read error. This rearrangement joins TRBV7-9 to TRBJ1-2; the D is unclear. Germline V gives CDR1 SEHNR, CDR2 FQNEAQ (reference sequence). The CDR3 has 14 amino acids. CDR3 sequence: CASSGQAAWYDYTF. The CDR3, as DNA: TGTGCCAGCAGCGGCCAAGCGGCCTGGTATGACTACACCTTC. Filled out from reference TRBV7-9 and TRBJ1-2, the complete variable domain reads DTGVSQNPRHKITKRGQNVTFRCDPISEHNRLYWYRQTLGQGPEFLTYFQNEAQLEKSRLLSDRFSAERPKGSFSTLEIQRTEQGDSAMYLCASSGQAAWYDYTFGSGTRLTVV.

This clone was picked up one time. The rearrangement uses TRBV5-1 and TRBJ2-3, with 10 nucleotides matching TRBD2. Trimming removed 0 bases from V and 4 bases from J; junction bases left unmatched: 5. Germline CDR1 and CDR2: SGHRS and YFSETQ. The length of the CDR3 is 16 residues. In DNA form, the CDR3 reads TGCGCCAGCAGCTTGGGACTAGCGGGTAGCGCAGATACGCAGTATTTT. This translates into CASSLGLAGSADTQYF.

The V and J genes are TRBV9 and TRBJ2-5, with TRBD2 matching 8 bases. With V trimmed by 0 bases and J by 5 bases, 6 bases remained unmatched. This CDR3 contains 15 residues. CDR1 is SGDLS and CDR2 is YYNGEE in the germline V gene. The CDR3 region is CASSVEGLVTETQYF. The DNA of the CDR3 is TGTGCCAGCAGCGTAGAGGGACTAGTAACCGAGACCCAGTACTTC.

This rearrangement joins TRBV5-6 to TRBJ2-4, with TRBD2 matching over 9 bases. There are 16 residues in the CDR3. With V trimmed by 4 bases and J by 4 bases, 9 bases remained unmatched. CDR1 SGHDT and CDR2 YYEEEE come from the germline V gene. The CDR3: CASSPWGLAGKNIQYF. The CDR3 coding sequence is TGTGCCAGCAGCCCCTGGGGGCTAGCGGGAAAAAACATTCAGTACTTC. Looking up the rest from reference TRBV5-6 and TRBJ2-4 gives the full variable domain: DAGVTQSPTHLIKTRGQQVTLRCSPKSGHDTVSWYQQALGQGPQFIFQYYEEEERQRGNFPDRFSGHQFPNYSSELNVNALLLGDSALYLCASSPWGLAGKNIQYFGAGTRLSVL.

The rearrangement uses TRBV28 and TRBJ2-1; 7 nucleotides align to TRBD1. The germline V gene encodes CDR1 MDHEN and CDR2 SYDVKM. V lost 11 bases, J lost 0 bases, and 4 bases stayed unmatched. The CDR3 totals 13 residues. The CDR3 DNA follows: TGTGCCTCACGGGACAGCTCCTACAATGAGCAGTTCTTC. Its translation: CASRDSSYNEQFF.

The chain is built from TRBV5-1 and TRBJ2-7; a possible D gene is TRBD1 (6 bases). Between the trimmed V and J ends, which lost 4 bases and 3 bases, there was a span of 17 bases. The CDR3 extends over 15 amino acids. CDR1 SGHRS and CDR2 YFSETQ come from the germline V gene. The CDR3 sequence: CASSPWDTSNYEQYF. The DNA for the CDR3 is TGCGCCAGCAGCCCGTGGGACACCTCAAACTACGAGCAGTACTTC. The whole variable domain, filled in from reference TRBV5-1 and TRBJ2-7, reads KAGVTQTPRYLIKTRGQQVTLSCSPISGHRSVSWYQQTPGQGLQFLFEYFSETQRNKGNFPGRFSGRQFSNSRSEMNVSTLELGDSALYLCASSPWDTSNYEQYFGPGTRLTVT.

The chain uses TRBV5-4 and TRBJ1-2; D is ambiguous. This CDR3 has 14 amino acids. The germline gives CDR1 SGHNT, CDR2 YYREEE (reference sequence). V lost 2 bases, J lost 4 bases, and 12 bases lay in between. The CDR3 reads CASSFWGTIYGYTF. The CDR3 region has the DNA TGTGCCAGCAGCTTTTGGGGAACAATCTATGGCTACACCTTC.

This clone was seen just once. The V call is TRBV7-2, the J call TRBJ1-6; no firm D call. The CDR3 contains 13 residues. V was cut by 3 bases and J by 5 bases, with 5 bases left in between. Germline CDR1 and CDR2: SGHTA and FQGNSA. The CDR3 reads CASSFTNNSPLHF. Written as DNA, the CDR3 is TGTGCCAGCAGCTTTACAAATAATTCACCCCTCCACTTT.

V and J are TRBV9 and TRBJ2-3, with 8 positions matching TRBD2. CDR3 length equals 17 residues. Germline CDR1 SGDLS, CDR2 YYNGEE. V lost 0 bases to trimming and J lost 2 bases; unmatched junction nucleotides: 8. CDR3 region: CASSVDLAGYDTDTQYF. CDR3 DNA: TGTGCCAGCAGCGTAGACCTAGCGGGCTATGACACAGATACGCAGTATTTT.

As DNA, the CDR3 is TGTGCCAGCAGCCACTCCGGGACGTCTGAACAGTTCTTC. Translated: CASSHSGTSEQFF. The chain links TRBV13 to TRBJ2-1; either TRBD1 or TRBD2 may supply D (5 bases each). The germline V gene has CDR1 PRHDT and CDR2 FYEKMQ (reference sequence). This CDR3 is 13 amino acids long. V shed 5 bases and J shed 13 bases, with 18 bases lying between them.

The CDR3 region is CASSQDPKQGSSYEQYF. The CDR3 DNA reads TGCGCCAGCAGCCAAGATCCCAAACAGGGGAGCTCCTACGAGCAGTACTTC. V and J are TRBV4-1 and TRBJ2-7; 7 bases map to TRBD1. J gave up 0 bases and V 0 bases, and 8 bases lay outside the gene matches. CDR1 MGHRA and CDR2 YSYEKL come from the germline V gene. CDR3 size: 17 residues.